These T cell receptor beta chains were read from a single sample in a study of control samples from healthy donors and cancer patients. Produced via immunoSEQ multiplex PCR; TCRdb's table is partial and in-frame only. Here the sample spans about 120,000 clones, around 89% being singletons. The sequencing sample was made of PBMCs. The receptors derive from a woman aged 45-60 years with colorectal cancer. CDR3s include the opening cysteine and the closing phenylalanine or tryptophan.

CDR3aa	v_gene	j_gene
CSVVGQGVYEQYF	TRBV29-1	TRBJ2-7
CASSPDRTNTGELFF	TRBV5-5	TRBJ2-2
CASSTGQQEETQYF	TRBV5-1	TRBJ2-5
CASSINWKETNYPYEQYF	TRBV19	TRBJ2-7
CATNQGAGYEQYF	TRBV2	TRBJ2-7
CASSQVWGDRAYTEAFF	TRBV3-1/TRBV3-2	TRBJ1-1
CATSRDRTGGRDTQYF	TRBV15	TRBJ2-3
CASSFGTGNYGYTF	TRBV11-2	TRBJ1-2
CASSPLESPLHF	TRBV7-2	TRBJ1-6
CASSTGQGYSYEQYF	TRBV6-5	TRBJ2-7
CASSLGESNQPQHF	TRBV5-1	TRBJ1-5
CASSFRTSGRQSYEQYF	TRBV4-2	TRBJ2-7
CAISESVGDTEAFF	TRBV10-3	TRBJ1-1
CASSETAYGNEQFF	TRBV2	TRBJ2-1
CASSASQETQYF	TRBV2	TRBJ2-5
CASRDRWGGYTF	TRBV12-3/TRBV12-4	TRBJ1-2
CASSLDRVYYEQYF	TRBV5-1	TRBJ2-7
CASSQGTENHGYTF	TRBV4-2	TRBJ1-2
CASSPPLEVNYGYTF	TRBV18	TRBJ1-2
CASSLGTGANVLTF	TRBV7-6	TRBJ2-6
CASSVGQGHSPLHF	TRBV9	TRBJ1-6
CASSPPASSYEQYF	TRBV18	TRBJ2-7